Listed below are T cell receptor beta chains from one sample, sequenced in a study of T-cell memory formation after mild COVID-19. A single record per CDR3 protein comes from TCRdb applying MiXCR to the 5' RACE reads. Among a few hundred thousand distinct CDR3 sequences listed, about a fifth were seen once. Sequenced: PBMCs or a T cell subset sorted from them (not recorded which). Receptor source: an adult woman who had mild COVID-19 (a few samples of this study predate the infection). Cell type and time point are not known. Both conserved end residues are part of each CDR3.

TRBV21-1	TRBJ2-4	CASPSRGREFKNIQYF
TRBV4-3	TRBJ2-1	CASSQETHSSYNEQFF
TRBV18	TRBJ2-1	CASSPPDGNEQFF
TRBV10-3	TRBJ2-3	CATARLAGTTSTDTQYF
TRBV11-3	TRBJ2-3	CASSLVILAGGDTQYF
TRBV5-1	TRBJ1-1	CASSLDGQSVREAFF
TRBV12-3/TRBV12-4	TRBJ1-1	CASRRGVKSTEAFF
TRBV6-6	TRBJ1-6	CAIGGLDYNSPLHF
TRBV12-3/TRBV12-4	TRBJ1-5	CASSFSANQPQHF
TRBV10-3	TRBJ1-2	CAISVAASNYGYTF
TRBV7-2	TRBJ2-7	CASSLNKGYEQYF
TRBV5-1	TRBJ2-5	CASSLTRVQETQYF
TRBV29-1	TRBJ2-1	CSVNGLAGGNEQFF
TRBV12-3/TRBV12-4	TRBJ2-2	CASSPLRDRGTGANTGELFF
TRBV5-1	TRBJ2-1	CATREETSGVYNEQFF
TRBV12-3/TRBV12-4	TRBJ2-3	CASSWGDRSTDTQYF
TRBV7-2	TRBJ2-7	CASTQTGGGYEQYF
TRBV4-3	TRBJ2-2	CASSPLVMLNTGELFF
TRBV5-8	TRBJ2-7	CASSRSGTASYEQYF
TRBV18	TRBJ2-7	CASSRWDSSYEQYF
TRBV20-1	TRBJ2-3	CSARDFPTDTQYF
TRBV12-3/TRBV12-4	TRBJ1-1	CASRSYKDLFF
TRBV14	TRBJ1-1	CASSLTGLSEAFF
TRBV7-7	TRBJ2-5	CASSLWPQETQYF
TRBV14	TRBJ1-1	CASSHGGASTEAFF
TRBV29-1	TRBJ2-1	CSVVGTGYNEQFF